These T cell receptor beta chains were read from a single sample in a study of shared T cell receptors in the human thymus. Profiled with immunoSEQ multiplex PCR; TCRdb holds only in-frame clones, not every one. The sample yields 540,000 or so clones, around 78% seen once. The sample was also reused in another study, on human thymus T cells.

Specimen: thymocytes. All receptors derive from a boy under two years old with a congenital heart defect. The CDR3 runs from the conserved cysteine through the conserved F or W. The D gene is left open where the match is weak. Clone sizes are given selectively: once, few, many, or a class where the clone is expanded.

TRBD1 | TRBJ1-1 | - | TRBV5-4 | CASSGTGGTEAFF | TGTGCCAGCAGCGGGACAGGAGGAACTGAAGCTTTCTTT
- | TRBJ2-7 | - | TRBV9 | CASANPGTPYEQYF | TGTGCCAGCGCCAACCCGGGGACTCCCTACGAGCAGTACTTC
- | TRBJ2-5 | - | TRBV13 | CASSLVRSQETQYF | TGTGCCAGCAGCTTAGTTCGCAGCCAAGAGACCCAGTACTTC
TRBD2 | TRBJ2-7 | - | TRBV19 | CASIPTPSSGSYEQYF | TGTGCCAGTATCCCGACCCCCTCTAGCGGGAGTTACGAGCAGTACTTC
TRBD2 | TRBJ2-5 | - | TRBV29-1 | CSVGEGETQYF | TGCAGCGTTGGGGAGGGGGAGACCCAGTACTTC
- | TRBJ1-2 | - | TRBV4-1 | CASSQVHDSLYGYTF | TGCGCCAGCAGCCAAGTTCACGACAGCCTCTATGGCTACACCTTC
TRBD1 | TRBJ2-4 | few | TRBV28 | CASSGQVVAKNIQYF | TGTGCCAGCTCGGGACAGGTCGTAGCCAAAAACATTCAGTACTTC
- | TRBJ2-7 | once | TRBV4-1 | CASSQEGSDGIYEQYF | TGCGCCAGCAGCCAAGAGGGATCGGACGGGATCTACGAGCAGTACTTC
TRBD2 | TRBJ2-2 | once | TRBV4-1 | CASSCGGTGELFF | TGCGCCAGCAGTTGCGGGGGCACCGGGGAGCTGTTTTTT
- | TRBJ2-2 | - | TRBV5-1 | CASSLDRFSPGELFF | TGCGCCAGCAGCTTGGACAGGTTCTCACCCGGGGAGCTGTTTTTT
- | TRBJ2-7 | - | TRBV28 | CASSPRELGYEQYF | TGTGCCAGCAGCCCCCGGGAACTGGGCTACGAGCAGTACTTC
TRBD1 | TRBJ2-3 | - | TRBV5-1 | CASSWSSLRQGAKDTQYF | TGCGCCAGCAGCTGGTCCTCCCTACGACAGGGGGCGAAGGATACGCAGTATTTT
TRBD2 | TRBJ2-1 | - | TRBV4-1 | CASSHPPTRTSELYNEQFF | TGCGCCAGCAGCCACCCCCCAACCCGGACTAGCGAACTGTACAATGAGCAGTTCTTC
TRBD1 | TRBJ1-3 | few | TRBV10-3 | CAISAGRGSRISGNTIYF | TGTGCCATCAGTGCCGGCAGGGGGTCCCGAATCTCTGGAAACACCATATATTTT
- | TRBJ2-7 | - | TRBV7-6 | CASSLVMMGAGLSYEQYF | TGTGCCAGCAGCTTAGTAATGATGGGGGCAGGACTCTCCTACGAGCAGTACTTC
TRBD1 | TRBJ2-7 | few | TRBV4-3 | CASSQDWNRGLIGEFNYYEQYF | TGCGCCAGCAGCCAAGATTGGAACAGGGGATTAATAGGAGAGTTTAATTACTACGAGCAGTACTTC
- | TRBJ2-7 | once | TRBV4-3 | CASSRRAGAEQYF | TGCGCCAGCTCGAGGAGGGCCGGCGCCGAGCAGTACTTC
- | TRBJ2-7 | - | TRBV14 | CASSQEAGSSYEQYF | TGTGCCAGCAGCCAAGAGGCGGGAAGCTCCTACGAGCAGTACTTC
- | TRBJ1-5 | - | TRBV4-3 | CASSQELVGGDNQPQHF | TGCGCCAGCAGCCAAGAACTCGTAGGGGGTGACAATCAGCCCCAGCATTTT
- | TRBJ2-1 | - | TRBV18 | CASSPHGSSSYNEQFF | TGTGCCAGCTCACCACACGGGTCCAGCTCCTACAATGAGCAGTTCTTC
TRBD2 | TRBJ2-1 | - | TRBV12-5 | CASGYPLAGGGNEQFF | TGTGCTAGTGGGTACCCTTTGGCGGGAGGGGGCAATGAGCAGTTCTTC
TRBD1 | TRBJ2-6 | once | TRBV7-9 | CASSRTGGAGANVLTF | TGTGCCAGCAGCAGAACAGGGGGCGCTGGGGCCAACGTCCTGACTTTC
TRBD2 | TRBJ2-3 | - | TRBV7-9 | CASSLVPGTSGSDTQYF | TGTGCCAGCAGCTTAGTCCCCGGGACTAGCGGATCAGATACGCAGTATTTT
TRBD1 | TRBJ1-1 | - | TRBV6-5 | CASMGNRGAGTEAFF | TGTGCCAGCATGGGGAACAGGGGGGCGGGCACTGAAGCTTTCTTT
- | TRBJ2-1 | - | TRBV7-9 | CASSSPQASRNNEQFF | TGTGCCAGCAGCTCGCCACAGGCCTCGAGAAACAATGAGCAGTTCTTC
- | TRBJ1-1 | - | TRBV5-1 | CASSSQQENTEAFF | TGCGCCAGCAGCAGCCAACAGGAAAACACTGAAGCTTTCTTT
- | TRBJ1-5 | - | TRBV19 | CASSIQRGANQPQHF | TGTGCCAGTAGTATCCAGCGGGGCGCAAATCAGCCCCAGCATTTT
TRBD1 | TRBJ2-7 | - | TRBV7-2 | CASSGTQGPSYEQYF | TGTGCCAGCAGCGGGACACAGGGGCCCTCCTACGAGCAGTACTTC
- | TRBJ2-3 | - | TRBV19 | CASSIAQRPSDTQYF | TGTGCCAGTAGTATAGCCCAGCGGCCCAGTGATACGCAGTATTTT
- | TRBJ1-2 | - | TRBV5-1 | CASSCVPGGYGGYTF | TGCGCCAGCAGCTGCGTCCCGGGGGGATATGGTGGCTACACCTTC
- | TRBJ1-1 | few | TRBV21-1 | CASRGGVTEAFF | TGTGCCAGCAGGGGAGGGGTGACTGAAGCTTTCTTT
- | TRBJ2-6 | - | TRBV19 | CASSMKSGHSKWSGANVLTF | TGTGCCAGTAGTATGAAATCGGGACACAGTAAATGGTCTGGGGCCAACGTCCTGACTTTC
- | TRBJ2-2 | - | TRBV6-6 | CASRPTRTETGELFF | TGTGCCAGCAGGCCCACCCGGACTGAGACCGGGGAGCTGTTTTTT
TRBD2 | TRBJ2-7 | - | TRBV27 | CASSPGKRLAGVFYEQYF | TGTGCCAGCAGTCCAGGTAAAAGACTAGCGGGAGTCTTCTACGAGCAGTACTTC
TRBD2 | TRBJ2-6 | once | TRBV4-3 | CASSQDFLAGGPSGANVLTF | TGCGCCAGCAGCCAAGATTTTTTAGCGGGAGGGCCGTCTGGGGCCAACGTCCTGACTTTC
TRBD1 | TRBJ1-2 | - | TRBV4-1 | CASSHSRTGNPYGYTF | TGCGCCAGCAGCCATTCCCGGACAGGCAACCCCTATGGCTACACCTTC
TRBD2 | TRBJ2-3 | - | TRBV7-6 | CASRQVAGASTDTQYF | TGTGCCAGCAGGCAGGTAGCGGGAGCTAGCACAGATACGCAGTATTTT
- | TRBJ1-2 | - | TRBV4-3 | CASSQVAGLHLCGYTF | TGCGCCAGCAGCCAAGTAGCGGGGCTACACCTTTGCGGCTACACCTTC